The sequence of this TCR beta chain was determined in a study of shared clonotypes between healthy human individuals. CDR3 size: 14 residues. V gave up 8 bases and J gave up 2 bases; unmatched junction bases: 6. Per germline, CDR1 MNHEY and CDR2 SMNVEV (reference sequence). The protocol was immunoSEQ multiplex PCR, while the TCRdb copy is restricted to in-frame clones and leaves out a portion. The top ten hold roughly 1.7% of the sample, which has a few million clones, 93% seen once. Concerning this clone itself: The antigen is not known.

The naive CD8 fraction comprised CD45RO-negative cells positively selected for CCR7 and excluded terminally differentiated effector memory CD45RA+ cells. Adult Caucasians living in Nashville, Tennessee made up all of the donors. Notes on the study in general: Clonotype sharing among the donors was expected to vary with sequencing depth. It was observed that 5% to 6% of naive CD4 clonotypes were shared across a few donors. Clonotypes not shared had lower generation probabilities than those common to all four donors.

The chain joins TRBV27 to TRBJ2-1; 7 bases fit TRBD1. Sequencing was done on a sample of naive CD8+ T cells from PBMCs. The receptor's source is a man between 18 and 35 years old in good health. Some clones in this sample may be carry-over from other donors' samples. This chain's CDR3 is CASQNRGTYNEQFF. CDR3 in DNA: TGTGCCAGCCAGAACAGGGGCACCTACAATGAGCAGTTCTTC.